This T cell receptor beta chain was recovered during a study of patients and donors after allogeneic stem cell transplantation. Via MiXCR, TCRdb re-called the RT-PCR reads, giving one row per CDR3 protein. The sample lists 25,000 to 30,000 distinct CDR3 sequences; over 7% were seen once. This CDR3 is 15 amino acids long. The germline V gene encodes CDR1 LNHDA and CDR2 SQIVND (reference sequence). V lost 5 bases and J lost 5; bases outside the gene matches: 9. The table lists this clonotype with a few counts. The receptor was derived from a human donor who was either an allogeneic HSCT recipient or a stem cell or donor lymphocyte infusion donor (not recorded which). It is not recorded whose cells these are; they may come from a transplant donor. The V gene is TRBV19, the J gene TRBJ1-5; TRBD1 aligns across 7 bases. The source material was blood, either unsorted or a sorted T cell fraction (not recorded which). The CDR3 reads CASSPRARGDQPQHF. Here the CDR3 DNA reads TGTGCCAGTAGTCCCCGGGCCAGGGGGGATCAGCCCCAGCATTTT.